This T cell receptor beta chain was documented in a study of T-cell reconstitution after alpha-beta-depleted transplantation in children (dated by TCRdb to about 2016). Broadly, across the study: Using TCR repertoire profiling, the study followed T-cell immune reconstitution in a quantitative way in children after TCRalphabeta/CD19-depleted allogeneic hematopoietic cell transplantation.

Library preparation was by PCR. TCRdb names Illumina HiSeq 2500 as the instrument used. TCR library preparation used molecular barcoding, with unique molecular identifiers applied to normalize quantification of the TCRbeta repertoire. TCRdb ran its own pipeline on the public reads, namely fastp trimming at Q25 and MiXCR clone calling, and kept in-frame beta chains. One record per CDR3 amino acid sequence lists the most common genes and DNA. The table for this sample lists some 340,000 distinct CDR3 sequences; 10% of them were counted only once. 2% to 3% of the sample is in the top ten clones. This clonotype was observed a few times. Which antigen it targets is not known. Base quality data are lacking; no much larger clone is found one base away. Relative to germline, V is 6 bases shorter and J is 1 base shorter, with 12 bases between their ends. CDR1 and CDR2, per the germline V gene, are MDHEN and SYDVKM. The CDR3 goes from the cysteine to the phenylalanine over 14 residues. Here the CDR3 DNA is all that survives: 42 bases in frame from base 1.

Here the chain combines TRBV28 and TRBJ1-1, with no confident D gene call. The sample was PBMCs from the stem cell graft donor, taken from the stem cell graft. This sequence was found in a human donor who donated a stem cell graft to a child with acute lymphoblastic leukemia. The CDR3 has the sequence CASRPYSSNTEAFF. In nucleotides, the sequence is TGTGCCAGCAGGCCGTATTCATCGAACACTGAAGCTTTCTTT.